The T cell receptor beta chain under discussion was sequenced for a study of patients and donors after allogeneic stem cell transplantation. This clonotype occurred a few times. From the RT-PCR reads, TCRdb called clonotypes with MiXCR, one entry per CDR3 protein. The sample shows about 200,000 distinct CDR3 sequences, 35% to 45% of them seen only once. V shed 0 bases and J shed 7 bases, with 11 bases lying between them. The length of the CDR3 is 14 residues. CDR1 and CDR2 from the germline V gene are MNHNY and SVGAGI (reference sequence). The sample taken for sequencing was blood, either unsorted or a sorted T cell fraction (not recorded which). The J gene is TRBJ2-3, the V gene TRBV6-6; TRBD2 might be the D (5 bases). This clonotype was obtained from a human donor who was either an allogeneic HSCT recipient or a stem cell or donor lymphocyte infusion donor (not recorded which). It is not recorded whose cells these are; they may come from a transplant donor. CDR3 residues: CASSYSPRGYTQYF. The CDR3 DNA is TGTGCCAGCAGTTACTCCCCCCGCGGGTATACGCAGTATTTT.